This T cell receptor beta chain was sequenced for a study of blood T cell repertoires in COVID-19. Study summary: PBMCs, B-cell-depleted T cells, or T cells provided the cDNA or gDNA that made up the material.

Authors' data handling: Quantification of nucleated cells was approximated via reference gene primer amplification. Profiling relied on immunoSEQ multiplex PCR, and the TCRdb table lists in-frame clones only, not all of them. D and trimming come from the DNA, and the V and J calls and clone size come from that table. Of roughly 180,000 clones listed, approximately 84% were seen once; the top ten hold about 5.7%. Individuals aged about 18 to 90 years were recruited from about two dozen US areas. Clinical history as reported by participants underpinned cohort assignment. The sample comprised PBMCs or T cells enriched from blood (not recorded which). This TCR came from a woman aged 40 to 50 with acute COVID-19.

The CDR3 sequence: CASSLRGITDTQYF. In DNA form, the CDR3 reads TGTGCCAGCAGCTTACGGGGAATCACAGATACGCAGTATTTT. The rearrangement links TRBV13 to TRBJ2-3; tentatively, D is TRBD2 (5 bases). Germline V gene sequence: CDR1 PRHDT, CDR2 FYEKMQ (reference sequence). Between the trimmed V and J ends, which lost 2 bases and 2 bases, there was a span of 8 bases. CDR3 size: 14 residues.